Listed below are T cell receptor beta chains from one sample, sequenced in a study of T cell repertoires in cytomegalovirus infection. MiXCR was run by TCRdb on the reads, yielding one entry per CDR3 protein. The table includes under 850,000 distinct CDR3 sequences, around 32% detected once. What these receptors recognize is not known. Specimen: cultured PBMCs, collected from culture after CMV antigen stimulation. The receptors here all came from a human donor in good health (CMV status not recorded). Some clones in this sample may be carry-over from other donors' samples. CDR3s include the opening cysteine and the closing phenylalanine or tryptophan. The D gene is left open where the match is weak. Clone size is not always given. Where it is, it says once, few, many or a class for expanded clones.

d_call	v_call	j_call	clone_size	cdr3_aa	cdr3_nt
NA	TRBV7-2	TRBJ2-7	NA	CASSYSQGYEQYF	TGTGCCAGCAGCTACTCCCAAGGCTACGAGCAGTACTTC
NA	TRBV7-3	TRBJ2-7	NA	CASSLQGGHEQYF	TGTGCCAGCAGCTTACAGGGCGGCCACGAGCAGTACTTC
NA	TRBV18	TRBJ2-5	NA	CASFGETQYF	TGTGCCAGCTTCGGGGAGACCCAGTACTTC
TRBD1	TRBV7-9	TRBJ1-4	few	CASSARQGREKLFF	TGTGCCAGCAGCGCAAGACAGGGACGGGAAAAACTGTTTTTT
NA	TRBV5-6	TRBJ1-1	NA	CASSLGPDTNTEAFF	TGTGCCAGCAGCTTGGGGCCGGACACCAACACTGAAGCTTTCTTT
NA	TRBV4-1	TRBJ2-7	few	CASSQEVMRRSYEQYF	TGCGCCAGCAGCCAGGAGGTCATGCGGCGCTCCTACGAGCAGTACTTC
TRBD1	TRBV28	TRBJ1-2	NA	CASTGGDYGYTF	TGTGCCAGTACAGGGGGGGACTATGGCTACACCTTC
NA	TRBV5-4	TRBJ1-6	NA	CASSLEARALHF	TGTGCCAGCAGCTTGGAGGCCCGGGCCCTCCACTTT
TRBD1	TRBV20-1	TRBJ1-5	NA	CSGTGRGREPQHF	TGCAGTGGGACAGGGCGGGGAAGGGAGCCCCAGCATTTT
NA	TRBV10-3	TRBJ1-3	few	CAISESTGAAAATIYF	TGTGCCATCAGTGAGTCGACGGGGGCAGCCGCAGCCACCATATATTTT
NA	TRBV5-6	TRBJ2-1	few	CASSRTVDYNEQFF	TGTGCCAGCAGTCGGACAGTTGACTACAATGAGCAGTTCTTC
TRBD2	TRBV4-2	TRBJ2-7	NA	CASSQFGGYEQYF	TGTGCCAGCAGCCAATTCGGGGGGTACGAGCAGTACTTC
NA	TRBV6-1	TRBJ1-3	few	CASSEQLRVRTGNTIYF	TGTGCCAGCAGTGAACAACTCAGGGTCCGAACTGGAAACACCATATATTTT
TRBD2	TRBV4-1	TRBJ2-1	NA	CASSQDREGEQFF	TGCGCCAGCAGCCAAGATAGGGAGGGGGAGCAGTTCTTC
TRBD2	TRBV7-2	TRBJ2-3	NA	CASSNLLAGSTDTQYF	TGTGCCAGCAGCAACCTTCTAGCGGGTTCCACAGATACGCAGTATTTT
NA	TRBV7-8	TRBJ1-2	NA	CASSPRRGFEKEPYGYTF	TGTGCCAGCAGCCCCCGCCGCGGCTTCGAGAAGGAACCTTATGGCTACACCTTC
TRBD2	TRBV19	TRBJ2-7	NA	CASSIQREGPYEQYF	TGTGCCAGTAGTATCCAGCGGGAGGGCCCTTACGAGCAGTACTTC
NA	TRBV20-1	TRBJ1-6	NA	CSSRPSSYNSPLHF	TGCTCGAGCAGGCCTAGCTCCTATAATTCACCCCTCCACTTT
NA	TRBV5-1	TRBJ1-2	few	CASSFFLSTVSRYGYTF	TGCGCCAGCAGCTTCTTCCTCTCGACAGTTTCGCGCTATGGCTACACCTTC
NA	TRBV7-6	TRBJ2-3	few	CASSPPSLADTQYF	TGTGCCAGCAGCCCCCCCTCCTTAGCGGATACGCAGTATTTT
TRBD1	TRBV24-1	TRBJ2-5	once	CATGQGAETQYF	TGTGCCACCGGACAGGGGGCCGAGACCCAGTACTTC
NA	TRBV4-3	TRBJ1-2	once	CASSHRGRGYGYTF	TGCGCCAGCAGCCATAGGGGCAGGGGTTATGGCTACACCTTC
TRBD1	TRBV4-1	TRBJ2-1	many	CASSRDRGNEQFF	TGCGCCAGCAGCCGGGACAGGGGTAATGAGCAGTTCTTC
TRBD2	TRBV7-2	TRBJ2-5	few	CASSLRPSGVETQYF	TGTGCCAGCAGCTTAAGGCCTAGCGGGGTAGAGACCCAGTACTTC
NA	TRBV23-1	TRBJ2-1	NA	CASSQLAGKDEQFF	TGCGCTAGCAGTCAACTCGCAGGGAAGGATGAGCAGTTCTTC
TRBD1	TRBV27	TRBJ1-6	few	CASSPTGFSPLHF	TGTGCCAGCAGCCCGACAGGGTTTTCACCCCTCCACTTT
NA	TRBV6-2/TRBV6-3	TRBJ2-5	NA	CASSSIPEQETQYF	TGTGCCAGCAGCTCGATTCCGGAGCAAGAGACCCAGTACTTC
TRBD2	TRBV7-2	TRBJ2-3	NA	CASSPRLAGGEKTQYF	TGTGCCAGCAGCCCTCGACTAGCGGGGGGTGAAAAAACGCAGTATTTT
NA	TRBV6-1	TRBJ2-2	few	CASSDLGVDTGELFF	TGTGCCAGCAGTGATCTAGGGGTGGACACCGGGGAGCTGTTTTTT
NA	TRBV6-6	TRBJ2-1	few	CASSAREGSYNEQFF	TGTGCCAGCAGTGCCCGTGAGGGCTCCTACAATGAGCAGTTCTTC
TRBD1	TRBV20-1	TRBJ1-1	once	CSARGDRVYTEAFF	TGCAGTGCTAGGGGGGACAGGGTTTACACTGAAGCTTTCTTT
NA	TRBV7-9	TRBJ2-3	few	CASSFGDSWADTQYF	TGTGCCAGCAGCTTTGGAGACAGTTGGGCAGATACGCAGTATTTT
TRBD1	TRBV5-4	TRBJ1-1	NA	CASRPGTENTEAFF	TGTGCCAGCAGGCCCGGGACAGAGAACACTGAAGCTTTCTTT